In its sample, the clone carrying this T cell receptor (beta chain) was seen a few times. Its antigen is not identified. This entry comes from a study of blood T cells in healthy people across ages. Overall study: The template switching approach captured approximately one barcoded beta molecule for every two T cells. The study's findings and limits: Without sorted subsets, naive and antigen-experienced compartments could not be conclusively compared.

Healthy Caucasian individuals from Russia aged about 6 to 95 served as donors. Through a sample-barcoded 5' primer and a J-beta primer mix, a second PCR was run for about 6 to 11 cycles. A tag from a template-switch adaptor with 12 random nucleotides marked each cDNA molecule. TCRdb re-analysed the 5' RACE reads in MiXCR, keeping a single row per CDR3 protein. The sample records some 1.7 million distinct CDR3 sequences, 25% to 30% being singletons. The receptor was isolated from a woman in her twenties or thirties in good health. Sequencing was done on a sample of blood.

The CDR3 DNA is TGTGCCAGCAGCGTAGGGGGGAGGGACGAGCAGTACTTC. It is translated as CASSVGGRDEQYF. The V call is TRBV9, the J call TRBJ2-7; 7 positions agree with TRBD2. The CDR3 extends over 13 amino acids. CDR1 and CDR2 (germline): SGDLS, YYNGEE. Trimming cost V 0 bases and J 5 bases; bases outside gene matches: 2.